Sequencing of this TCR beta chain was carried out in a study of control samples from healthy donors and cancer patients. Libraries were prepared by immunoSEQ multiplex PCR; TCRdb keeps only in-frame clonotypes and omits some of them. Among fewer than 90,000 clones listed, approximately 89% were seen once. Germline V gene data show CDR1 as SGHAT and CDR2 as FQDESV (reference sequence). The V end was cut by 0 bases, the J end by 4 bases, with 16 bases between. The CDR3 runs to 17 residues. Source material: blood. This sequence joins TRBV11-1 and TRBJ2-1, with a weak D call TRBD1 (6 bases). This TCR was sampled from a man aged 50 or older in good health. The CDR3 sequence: CASSLARGQRVYNEQFF. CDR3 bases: TGTGCCAGCAGCTTAGCGCGCGGACAGCGAGTATACAATGAGCAGTTCTTC.